These 26 T cell receptor beta chains originate from one sample sequenced in a study of post-analysis software for immune sequencing data (dated by TCRdb to about 2015). The investigation overall reported the following: Patients showed significantly higher frequencies than controls for a handful of TRBV segments, among them TRBV5-6, TRBV5-1 and TRBV20-1.

Which antigens these TCRs recognize remains unknown. The library was built by means of PCR. The sequencer listed for this sample is Illumina HiSeq 2500. To reduce PCR and sequencing biases, unique molecular identifiers were built into the TCR beta cDNA libraries. TCRdb reprocessed the public reads (quality trimming at Q25 with fastp, clone calling with MiXCR) and kept in-frame beta chains. One record per CDR3 amino acid sequence lists the most common genes and DNA. The sample data list roughly 800,000 distinct CDR3 sequences, and around 42% of these were observed just once. The ten most abundant clones make up 4.9% of the sample. Material: blood. The origin of the receptors is a girl aged 10 to 17 with multiple sclerosis.

The V call is TRBV7-2, the J call TRBJ2-4; D not certain. V was cut by 2 bases and J by 8 bases, with 10 bases left in between. The germline gives CDR1 SGHTA, CDR2 FQGNSA. The CDR3 runs to 13 residues. The CDR3 loop is CASSLSSPDIQYF. CDR3 nucleotides: TGTGCCAGCAGCTTAAGCTCACCTGACATTCAGTACTTC.

This clonotype was seen only a few times. This chain uses TRBV28 with TRBJ2-6, with unresolved D. The CDR3 sequence is 16 residues long. Germline loops: CDR1 MDHEN, CDR2 SYDVKM. Trimming took 6 bases from V and 0 from J, leaving 12 bases between them. The DNA for the CDR3 is TGTGCCAGCAGCCACTCCCGCGGCTCTGGGGCCAACGTCCTGACTTTC. This translates into CASSHSRGSGANVLTF.

This chain uses TRBV12-3 or TRBV12-4 with TRBJ2-7, with D maybe TRBD2 (6 bases). V was pared by 6 bases and J by 3 bases, with 18 bases between. The CDR3 is 15 amino acids. CDR3 in DNA: TGTGCCAGCAGCCCGGGTAGCGGAAATCACTACGAGCAGTACTTC. Encoded protein: CASSPGSGNHYEQYF.

V usage is TRBV7-8 and J usage is TRBJ1-1, with 9 bases aligning to TRBD1. Trimming cost V 5 bases and J 3 bases; bases outside gene matches: 10. This CDR3 contains 16 residues. CDR1 SGHVS and CDR2 FQNEAQ come from the germline V gene. The CDR3 region is CASSQPGQGIDTEAFF. The CDR3 nucleotides are TGTGCCAGCAGCCAGCCGGGACAGGGAATCGACACTGAAGCTTTCTTT.

Ten or more counts support this clonotype. CDR3 in amino acids: CASSTGYEQYF. The CDR3 bases are TGTGCCAGCAGCACAGGGTACGAGCAGTACTTC. The rearrangement joins TRBV7-9 to TRBJ2-7; D might be TRBD1 (6 bases). The CDR3 is made up of 11 amino acids. Germline values: CDR1 SEHNR, CDR2 FQNEAQ (reference sequence). Between the trimmed V and J ends, which lost 5 bases and 4 bases, there was a span of 6 bases. The full variable domain, completed using reference TRBV7-9 and TRBJ2-7, is DTGVSQNPRHKITKRGQNVTFRCDPISEHNRLYWYRQTLGQGPEFLTYFQNEAQLEKSRLLSDRFSAERPKGSFSTLEIQRTEQGDSAMYLCASSTGYEQYFGPGTRLTVT.

The V call is TRBV5-1, the J call TRBJ2-1, with D maybe TRBD1 (6 bases). CDR1 SGHRS and CDR2 YFSETQ come from the germline V gene. The CDR3 is 13 amino acids. V dropped 4 bases and J dropped 5 bases, with 10 bases sitting between them. The CDR3 region is CASSPQGNNEQFF. CDR3 nucleotide sequence: TGCGCCAGCAGCCCCCAGGGGAACAATGAGCAGTTCTTC.

This clonotype was recorded a few times. The chain combines TRBV4-3 with TRBJ1-1; maybe TRBD1 (6 bases). Germline V gene sequence: CDR1 LGHNA, CDR2 YSLEER. The germline V and J ends were trimmed by 0 bases and 3 bases, with 20 bases remaining between them. The CDR3 runs 18 residues. In DNA form, the CDR3 reads TGCGCCAGCAGCCAAGATAAGGACCTTCAGGGGCCCGACACTGAAGCTTTCTTT. This translates into CASSQDKDLQGPDTEAFF.

The V and J genes are TRBV24-1 and TRBJ2-5; D unclear. Germline-derived CDR1 and CDR2 are KGHDR and SFDVKD. There are 13 residues in the CDR3. Trimming removed 9 bases from V and 5 bases from J, with 15 bases in between. CDR3 loop: CATGVNMGETQYF. CDR3 sequence (DNA): TGTGCCACCGGAGTAAACATGGGGGAGACCCAGTACTTC.

The chain has TRBV29-1 and TRBJ2-7, with D maybe TRBD1 (5 bases). With 6 bases removed from V and 6 bases from J, the gap between germline ends came to 21 bases. The V gene's germline CDR1 is SQVTM and CDR2 ANQGSEA. This CDR3 contains 14 residues. CDR3 sequence reads: CSVTAMGRELEQYF. The CDR3 DNA follows: TGCAGCGTGACCGCCATGGGCAGGGAACTCGAGCAGTACTTC.

This clonotype appeared a few times. The rearrangement links TRBV13 to TRBJ2-3; D uncertain. Germline V gene data show CDR1 as PRHDT and CDR2 as FYEKMQ (reference sequence). The CDR3 consists of 14 residues. V was cut by 4 bases and J by 0 bases, with 8 bases left in between. CDR3 nucleotides: TGTGCCAGCAGCTCGACCGGGAGCACAGATACGCAGTATTTT. It codes for CASSSTGSTDTQYF.

In its sample, this clonotype was seen a few times. This chain connects TRBV20-1 to TRBJ1-4; D is ambiguous. This CDR3 contains 16 residues. The V end lost 3 bases, the J end lost 0 bases, and 14 bases lay between the germline ends. Germline V gene lookup returns CDR1 DFQATT and CDR2 SNEGSKA (reference sequence). The DNA for the CDR3 is TGCAGTGCTAGTGCCTTGGCGGACGCAACTAATGAAAAACTGTTTTTT. It is translated as CSASALADATNEKLFF.

The chain couples TRBV12-3 or TRBV12-4 to TRBJ2-1; TRBD2 agrees at 7 bases. The CDR3 is made up of 11 amino acids. V gave up 6 bases and J gave up 11 bases; unmatched junction bases: 4. The CDR3 DNA follows: TGTGCCAGCAGCCCCGGGACTAAGCAGTTCTTC. It encodes CASSPGTKQFF.

The CDR3 protein is CATSGSRAGEQYF. In DNA form, the CDR3 reads TGTGCCACCAGTGGGAGCAGGGCGGGAGAGCAGTACTTC. V is TRBV24-1 and J is TRBJ2-7, with D possibly matching TRBD2 (6 bases). The CDR3 runs 13 residues. V lost 5 bases, J lost 7 bases, and 14 bases lay in between. Per germline, CDR1 KGHDR and CDR2 SFDVKD.

The table lists this clonotype with a few counts. This chain uses TRBV20-1 with TRBJ2-5; D gene ambiguous. TRBJ2-7 matches the DNA end more closely, so the J call is doubtful. The CDR3 is 14 amino acids. Germline CDR1 is DFQATT and CDR2 is SNEGSKA (reference sequence). CDR3 amino acids: CSARGTPRIYEQYF. CDR3 sequence (DNA): TGCAGTGCTAGAGGGACCCCCCGGATCTACGAGCAGTACTTC.

V usage is TRBV28 and J usage is TRBJ2-3, with TRBD1 matching 7 bases. Trimming removed 3 bases from V and 0 bases from J; junction bases left unmatched: 12. Per the germline V gene, CDR1 is MDHEN and CDR2 is SYDVKM. The CDR3 sequence is 18 residues long. This chain's CDR3 is CASSFWAGGMVSTDTQYF. The CDR3 DNA is TGTGCCAGCAGTTTTTGGGCAGGGGGAATGGTGAGCACAGATACGCAGTATTTT.

This clonotype was counted a few times. The chain links TRBV10-3 to TRBJ2-7; TRBD1 agrees at 7 bases. The V gene end was trimmed by 3 bases and the J gene end by 7 bases; junction bases not matched to a gene: 9. CDR1 is ENHRY and CDR2 is SYGVKD in the germline V gene. The CDR3 has 14 residues. The CDR3 DNA follows: TGTGCCATCAGTGAAGACAGGGTGGTGGGTGAGCAGTACTTC. Protein product: CAISEDRVVGEQYF.

This rearrangement joins TRBV19 to TRBJ2-3, with D possibly being TRBD2 (6 bases). The CDR3 is 13 amino acids. The germline V gene has CDR1 LNHDA and CDR2 SQIVND (reference sequence). The germline V and J ends were trimmed by 3 bases and 6 bases, with 10 bases remaining between them. The CDR3 protein is CASSMVRGDTQYF. For the CDR3, the DNA is TGTGCCAGTAGTATGGTACGGGGGGATACGCAGTATTTT. The full variable domain, in which reference TRBV19 and TRBJ2-3 provide the parts outside the CDR3, is DGGITQSPKYLFRKEGQNVTLSCEQNLNHDAMYWYRQDPGQGLRLIYYSQIVNDFQKGDIAEGYSVSREKKESFPLTVTSAQKNPTAFYLCASSMVRGDTQYFGPGTRLTVL.

This clonotype was recorded once. The rearrangement links TRBV7-2 to TRBJ1-2, with D maybe TRBD1 (6 bases). Germline V gene sequence: CDR1 SGHTA, CDR2 FQGNSA. The V end lost 5 bases, the J end lost 8 bases, and 15 bases lay between the germline ends. The CDR3 runs 13 residues. The CDR3 DNA reads TGTGCCAGCAGCACCACAGGGTGGTACGGCTACACCTTC. Residues: CASSTTGWYGYTF.

This clonotype was observed a few times. V usage is TRBV20-1 and J usage is TRBJ2-5, with TRBD2 matching 7 bases. Germline CDR1 reads DFQATT; CDR2 reads SNEGSKA (reference sequence). This CDR3 has 15 residues. Trimming at V came to 6 bases and at J to 4 bases, leaving 14 bases not matched to a gene. The CDR3 bases are TGCAGTGCCCTACCTAGCGGACTGAAGGGAGAGACCCAGTACTTC. Translated, it gives CSALPSGLKGETQYF.

This clonotype was counted at least ten times. The V gene is TRBV12-3 or TRBV12-4, the J gene TRBJ2-5; either TRBD1 or TRBD2 may fit D (6 bases each). The CDR3 loop spans 14 amino acids. Trimming shortened V by 2 bases and J by 5 bases, and 12 bases separated the two germline ends. The CDR3 protein is CASSLYGGRETQYF. CDR3 DNA: TGTGCCAGCAGTTTATACGGGGGCCGGGAGACCCAGTACTTC.

The CDR3 loop is CASSEKGTLYEQYF. The CDR3 DNA reads TGTGCCAGCAGTGAAAAAGGGACCTTATACGAGCAGTACTTC. V and J are TRBV6-2 or TRBV6-3 and TRBJ2-7, with D perhaps being TRBD1 or TRBD2 (5 bases each). The CDR3 is 14 residues long. Germline lookup yields CDR1 MNHEY and CDR2 SVGEGT. V was shortened by 5 bases and J by 4 bases, with 15 bases between the two germline ends.

This clonotype appeared a few times. This rearrangement joins TRBV6-1 to TRBJ2-3; D gene unclear. The CDR3 totals 14 residues. Germline-derived CDR1 and CDR2 are MNHNS and SASEGT. The V gene lost 8 bases and the J gene lost 2 bases, with 14 bases spanning the gap. The CDR3: CASRTIILTDTQYF. For the CDR3, the DNA is TGTGCCAGCCGTACCATTATACTCACAGATACGCAGTATTTT.

The chain uses TRBV27 and TRBJ1-2; D might be TRBD1 (5 bases). The V gene's germline CDR1 is MNHEY and CDR2 SMNVEV (reference sequence). Trimming shortened V by 0 bases and J by 6 bases, and 8 bases separated the two germline ends. The CDR3 loop spans 13 amino acids. Written as DNA, the CDR3 is TGTGCCAGCAGTTTATCCCCCAGGGATGGCTACACCTTC. As protein: CASSLSPRDGYTF.

The chain joins TRBV4-3 to TRBJ2-1, with 7 bases aligning to TRBD2. After removal of 4 bases from V and 2 bases from J, the junction contained 8 bases not matched to a gene. This CDR3 has 16 amino acids. CDR1 LGHNA and CDR2 YSLEER come from the germline V gene. The CDR3 reads CASSPTSLTTYNEQFF. CDR3 sequence (DNA): TGCGCCAGCAGCCCGACTAGCCTTACAACCTACAATGAGCAGTTCTTC.

The J gene is TRBJ1-2, the V gene TRBV9, with a weak D call TRBD1 (5 bases). CDR1 SGDLS and CDR2 YYNGEE come from the germline V gene. Between the trimmed V and J ends, which lost 2 bases and 4 bases, there was a span of 15 bases. CDR3 length: 15 amino acids. The DNA of the CDR3 is TGTGCCAGCAGCGTCTTGACGGGACCGGGCTATGGCTACACCTTC. This gives the protein CASSVLTGPGYGYTF.

The genes are TRBV27 and TRBJ2-5; TRBD1 matches at 8 bases. The J call is doubtful: the DNA matches TRBJ2-7 better. The CDR3 runs to 15 residues. Germline V CDR1 and CDR2: MNHEY, SMNVEV (reference sequence). CDR3 DNA sequence: TGTGCCAGCAGTCGTTACGTGACAGGGGAAGGCGAGCAGTACTTC. Translating gives CASSRYVTGEGEQYF.